This record looks at one T cell receptor (beta chain) sequence and its context. The data belong to a study of blood T cells in healthy people across ages. V trimming: 6 bases; J trimming: 3 bases; junction bases outside the gene matches: 9. CDR3 length equals 15 residues. Germline V gene lookup returns CDR1 SQVTM and CDR2 ANQGSEA. Through a sample-barcoded 5' primer and a J-beta primer mix, a second PCR was run for roughly 7 to 12 cycles. From the 5' RACE reads, TCRdb called clonotypes with MiXCR, one entry per CDR3 protein. The sample yields about 1.8 million distinct CDR3 sequences, roughly 50% seen once.

The chain uses TRBV29-1 and TRBJ2-3; 10 bases align to TRBD1. This clonotype originated in a woman aged 40-49 years in good health. The specimen sequenced was blood. The CDR3 is CSVLLGQGFTDTQYF. In DNA form, the CDR3 reads TGCAGCGTGCTTTTGGGACAGGGGTTTACAGATACGCAGTATTTT.